These 8 T cell receptor beta chains share one sample of origin, sequenced in a study of cytomegalovirus exposure and HLA in healthy donors. The PCR employed 60 Vbeta primers together with 13 Jbeta primers. Assay used: immunoSEQ multiplex PCR; TCRdb lists only in-frame clones, some missing. The table has around 50,000 clones, around three quarters seen once; the top ten hold 5.5% to 7%. Sequencing input: PBMCs. The source of these receptors is a young man in good health and CMV-seronegative.

This clone was detected only a few times. The gene calls are TRBV5-1 and TRBJ1-1; 9 nucleotides match TRBD1. With 0 bases clipped from V and 5 bases from J, the junction kept 5 bases outside the gene matches. The CDR3 spans 15 residues. Germline V gene lookup returns CDR1 SGHRS and CDR2 YFSETQ. The CDR3 sequence is CASSLGVGTGTEAFF. The CDR3 bases are TGCGCCAGCAGCTTGGGGGTTGGGACAGGGACTGAAGCTTTCTTT.

The chain has TRBV5-1 and TRBJ2-7; unclear D gene. Trimming pared 1 base from V and 1 base from J, leaving 3 bases between. The CDR3 extends over 12 amino acids. From germline, CDR1 is SGHRS and CDR2 YFSETQ. CDR3 bases: TGCGCCAGCAGCTTGACTTCCTACGAGCAGTACTTC. This translates into CASSLTSYEQYF.

The chain carries TRBV2 and TRBJ1-1; tentative D call: TRBD1 (5 bases). Trimming removed 7 bases from V and 11 bases from J, with 26 bases in between. This CDR3 region has 15 residues. From germline, CDR1 is SNHLY and CDR2 FYNNEI. The CDR3 loop is CASTKADIRVLRAFF. The CDR3 DNA is TGTGCCAGCACTAAAGCGGACATCCGGGTTTTACGGGCTTTCTTT.

This chain uses TRBV5-4 with TRBJ2-7, with 12 positions matching TRBD2. The CDR3 totals 16 residues. Germline CDR1 SGHNT, CDR2 YYREEE (reference sequence). The trim removed 3 bases at V and 2 bases at J, leaving 6 bases unmatched. The CDR3 reads CASSYGLAGRTYEQYF. In nucleotides, the CDR3 is TGTGCCAGCAGCTATGGACTAGCGGGAAGAACCTACGAGCAGTACTTC.

The chain employs TRBV10-3 and TRBJ2-5; D not certain. Germline V gene sequence: CDR1 ENHRY, CDR2 SYGVKD. The V and J ends lost 3 bases and 3 bases respectively, with 5 bases between them. The CDR3 runs 12 residues. The CDR3 region is CAISDRKETQYF. CDR3 in DNA: TGTGCCATCAGTGACAGGAAAGAGACCCAGTACTTC.

The genes are TRBV14 and TRBJ2-3, with D possibly TRBD2 on 7 matching bases. Germline V gene sequence: CDR1 SGHDN, CDR2 FVKESK. Trimming took off 5 bases at V and 3 bases at J, with 21 bases between the two ends. The CDR3 contains 17 residues. As DNA, the CDR3 is TGTGCCAGCAGCGCAAATACGCGGGGGCGGCTTACAGATACGCAGTATTTT. It encodes CASSANTRGRLTDTQYF.

The rearrangement joins TRBV5-8 to TRBJ2-7, with 9 bases that match TRBD2. Germline-derived CDR1 and CDR2 are SGHTS and YDEGEE. CDR3 length: 16 residues. Germline trimming cut 0 bases from V and 3 bases from J; bases unmatched to any gene: 7. This CDR3 is CASSLATASGNYEQYF. The CDR3 bases are TGTGCCAGCAGCTTGGCCACGGCTAGCGGGAACTACGAGCAGTACTTC.

The V gene is TRBV30, the J gene TRBJ1-4; D is possibly TRBD1 (5 bases). The CDR3 consists of 14 residues. V shed 4 bases and J shed 7 bases, with 16 bases lying between them. Germline assignment: CDR1 GTSNPN and CDR2 SVGIG (reference sequence). CDR3 DNA: TGTGCCTGGAAAGACGGCGGGGGTAGTGAAAAACTGTTTTTT. It codes for CAWKDGGGSEKLFF.